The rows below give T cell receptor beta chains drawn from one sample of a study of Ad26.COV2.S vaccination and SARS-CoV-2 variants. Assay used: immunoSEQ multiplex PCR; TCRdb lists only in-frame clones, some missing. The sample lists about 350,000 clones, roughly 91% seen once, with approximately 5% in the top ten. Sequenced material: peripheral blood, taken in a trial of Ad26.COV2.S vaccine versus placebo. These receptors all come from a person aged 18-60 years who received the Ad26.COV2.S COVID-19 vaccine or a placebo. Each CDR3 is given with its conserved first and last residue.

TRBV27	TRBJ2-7	CASSFQGRSEQYF
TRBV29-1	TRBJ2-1	CSVEGLDNEQFF
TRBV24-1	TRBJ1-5	CATSDPSGNQPQHF
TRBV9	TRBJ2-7	CASSAAHTGQGNYEQYF
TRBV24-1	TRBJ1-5	CATSDSGGLSNQPQHF
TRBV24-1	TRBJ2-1	CATSDPSGGSYNEQFF
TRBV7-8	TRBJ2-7	CASSLALREQYF
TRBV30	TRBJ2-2	CAWSVQGAGELFF
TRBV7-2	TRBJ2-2	CASSLVGGELFF
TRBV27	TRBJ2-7	CASSSGQGVYEQYF
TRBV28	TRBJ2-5	CASENSGEKETQYF
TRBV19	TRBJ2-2	CASSRRNTGELFF
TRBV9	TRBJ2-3	CASSANTDTQYF
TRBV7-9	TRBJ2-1	CASSLSEGEQFF
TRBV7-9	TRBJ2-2	CASSAGPSRGELFF
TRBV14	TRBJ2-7	CASSPRDGPHYEQYF